Given below is one T cell receptor (beta chain) in context. This sample stems from a study of blood T cell repertoires in COVID-19. Study as a whole: Sources were T cells, B-cell-depleted T cells, or PBMCs; the material itself was cDNA or gDNA.

Per the original methods: Amplification from reference gene primers served as the basis for estimated nucleated cell counts. Sequencing used immunoSEQ multiplex PCR; TCRdb keeps in-frame clones, though not all of them. The D gene and trimming were derived from the DNA, and the V and J assignments and clone size from that table. This repertoire shows around 67,000 clones, over 80% found once; its top ten account for around 5%. The junction had 6 bases not matched to a gene; V was cut back by 3 bases and J by 7 bases. This CDR3 is 13 amino acids long. Per the germline V gene, CDR1 is GTSNPN and CDR2 is SVGIG (reference sequence).

The chain couples TRBV30 to TRBJ1-3; 7 positions agree with TRBD1. The sequence came from a man in his fifties or sixties with active COVID-19. The sequenced sample was peripheral blood. CDR3 sequence (DNA): TGTGCCTGGAGCAGGGGGTTTTTCAACACCATATATTTT. The encoded protein is CAWSRGFFNTIYF.